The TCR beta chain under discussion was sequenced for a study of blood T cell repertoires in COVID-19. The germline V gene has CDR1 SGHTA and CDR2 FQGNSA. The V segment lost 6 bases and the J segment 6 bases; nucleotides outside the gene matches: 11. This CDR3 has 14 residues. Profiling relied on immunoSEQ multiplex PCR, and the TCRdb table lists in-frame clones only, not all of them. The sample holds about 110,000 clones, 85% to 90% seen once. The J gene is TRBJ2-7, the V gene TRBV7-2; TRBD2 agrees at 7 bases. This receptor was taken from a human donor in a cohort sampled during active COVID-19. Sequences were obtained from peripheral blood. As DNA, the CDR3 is TGTGCCAGCAGTTCCTCCTGGGGCGGGAGCGAGCAGTACTTC. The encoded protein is CASSSSWGGSEQYF.